These 23 T cell receptor beta chains share one sample of origin, sequenced in a study of blood T cells in healthy people across ages. Through a sample-barcoded 5' primer and a J-beta primer mix, a second PCR was run for roughly 6 to 11 cycles. TCRdb independently ran MiXCR on the 5' RACE reads; one entry per CDR3 protein. The sample lists about 800,000 distinct CDR3 sequences, around a quarter seen once, with approximately 4% in the top ten. The same sample was also used in a study of T cells of mothers and their children.

The sample comprised blood. The receptors here all came from a boy between 5 and 17 years old in good health.

This clonotype was counted a few times. This chain links TRBV7-6 with TRBJ2-7, with TRBD2 identical over 8 bases. The CDR3 consists of 14 residues. In germline, CDR1 is SGHVS, CDR2 FNYEAQ. J lost 6 bases, V lost 7 bases, and 11 bases had no gene match. The CDR3 bases are TGTGCCAGCACCTCGGGGGGGTGGAATGGCGAGCAGTACTTC. It encodes CASTSGGWNGEQYF. Looking up the rest from reference TRBV7-6 and TRBJ2-7 gives the full variable domain: GAGVSQSPRYKVTKRGQDVALRCDPISGHVSLYWYRQALGQGPEFLTYFNYEAQQDKSGLPNDRFSAERPEGSISTLTIQRTEQRDSAMYRCASTSGGWNGEQYFGPGTRLTVT.

This sequence joins TRBV29-1 and TRBJ2-1, with TRBD2 identical over 12 bases. After removal of 8 bases from V and 6 bases from J, the junction contained 5 bases not matched to a gene. Germline V gene sequence: CDR1 SQVTM, CDR2 ANQGSEA. This CDR3 has 13 residues. CDR3 bases: TGCAGCTTATCGGGACTAGCGGGCAATGAGCAGTTCTTC. This gives the protein CSLSGLAGNEQFF.

V and J are TRBV20-1 and TRBJ1-2; 8 bases align to TRBD1. Losses at the gene ends were 3 bases for V and 4 bases for J; bases not matched to a gene: 4. Germline assignment: CDR1 DFQATT and CDR2 SNEGSKA (reference sequence). There are 13 residues in the CDR3. Here the CDR3 DNA reads TGCAGTGCTAGGGGGGACAGGCTCTATGGCTACACCTTC. It yields the protein CSARGDRLYGYTF.

Turning to this clonotype: A much larger clone is a single base away; this may be a read error. The chain employs TRBV7-9 and TRBJ2-2, with D possibly being TRBD1 (6 bases). CDR3 size: 14 residues. Germline V gene sequence: CDR1 SEHNR, CDR2 FQNEAQ (reference sequence). V was pared by 2 bases and J by 4 bases, with 8 bases between. CDR3 sequence reads: CASSLQGITGELFF. CDR3 DNA: TGTGCCAGCAGCTTACAGGGGATCACCGGGGAGCTGTTTTTT.

The chain is built from TRBV19 and TRBJ2-5; 9 bases agree with TRBD1. The J call may be faulty, since TRBJ2-7 better matches the DNA end. CDR1 LNHDA and CDR2 SQIVND come from the germline V gene (reference sequence). The CDR3 consists of 16 residues. This chain's CDR3 is CASSQDRDRATYEQYF. The CDR3 DNA is TGTGCCAGTAGTCAAGACCGGGACAGGGCTACCTACGAGCAGTACTTC.

The chain recombines TRBV7-2 with TRBJ2-7; possibly TRBD1 for D (6 bases). This CDR3 is 17 amino acids long. CDR1 and CDR2 from the germline V gene are SGHTA and FQGNSA. The V end lost 1 base, the J end lost 0 bases, and 16 bases lay between the germline ends. CDR3 DNA: TGTGCCAGCAGCTTAGAGTTTCAGGGGTGGAGCTCCTACGAGCAGTACTTC. It specifies CASSLEFQGWSSYEQYF.

A few counts support this clonotype. J is TRBJ1-1 and V is TRBV14; weak D call: TRBD1 (5 bases). From germline, CDR1 is SGHDN and CDR2 FVKESK. This CDR3 has 17 residues. Between the trimmed V and J ends, which lost 4 bases and 6 bases, there was a span of 24 bases. CDR3 amino acids: CASSRNLASRGLAEAFF. The CDR3 nucleotides read TGTGCCAGCAGCCGGAACCTTGCAAGTCGGGGGTTGGCTGAAGCTTTCTTT.

This clonotype was counted a few times. V gene TRBV25-1 combines with J gene TRBJ2-1; weak D call: TRBD1 (5 bases). The germline V and J ends were trimmed by 7 bases and 8 bases, with 15 bases remaining between them. Germline V CDR1 and CDR2: MGHDK, SYGVNS. The CDR3 spans 13 residues. The DNA for the CDR3 is TGTGCCAGCAACGAGGTAGGGGTCGATGAGCAGTTCTTC. Translated: CASNEVGVDEQFF. Full variable domain (remainder filled in from reference TRBV25-1 and TRBJ2-1): EADIYQTPRYLVIGTGKKITLECSQTMGHDKMYWYQQDPGMELHLIHYSYGVNSTEKGDLSSESTVSRIRTEHFPLTLESARPSHTSQYLCASNEVGVDEQFFGPGTRLTVL.

In its sample, this clonotype was seen a few times. The chain recombines TRBV6-1 with TRBJ2-3; tentatively, D is TRBD1 or TRBD2 (5 bases each). There are 11 residues in the CDR3. Trimming removed 9 bases at V and 6 bases at J, with 10 bases between. The germline CDR1 and CDR2 sequences are MNHNS and SASEGT. The CDR3 sequence: CASEEGDTQYF. DNA of the CDR3: TGTGCCAGTGAAGAGGGGGATACGCAGTATTTT.

The chain recombines TRBV27 with TRBJ1-1; D is unclear. The ends were cut back, 2 bases at V and 8 bases at J, with 12 bases in the middle. This CDR3 spans 13 amino acids. Germline values: CDR1 MNHEY, CDR2 SMNVEV (reference sequence). The CDR3 reads CASSLSVVKEAFF. The CDR3 DNA is TGTGCCAGCAGTTTAAGCGTGGTGAAGGAAGCTTTCTTT.

The rearrangement uses TRBV14 and TRBJ1-2; weak D call: TRBD1 (5 bases). Germline values: CDR1 SGHDN, CDR2 FVKESK. CDR3 length: 12 residues. V gave up 4 bases and J gave up 11 bases, with 14 bases separating them. CDR3 DNA sequence: TGTGCCAGCAGCCCGGAGACAGTGTCTTACACCTTC. It is translated as CASSPETVSYTF.

This rearrangement joins TRBV25-1 to TRBJ2-5; tentatively, D is TRBD1 (6 bases). This CDR3 contains 15 residues. The germline V and J ends were trimmed by 8 bases and 11 bases, with 27 bases remaining between them. Germline assignment: CDR1 MGHDK and CDR2 SYGVNS. The CDR3 reads CASGVRDKYTVGQYF. CDR3 DNA: TGTGCCAGCGGAGTTCGGGACAAATATACGGTTGGGCAGTACTTC. Using reference TRBV25-1 and TRBJ2-5 for the parts outside the CDR3, the full variable domain is EADIYQTPRYLVIGTGKKITLECSQTMGHDKMYWYQQDPGMELHLIHYSYGVNSTEKGDLSSESTVSRIRTEHFPLTLESARPSHTSQYLCASGVRDKYTVGQYFGPGTRLLVL.

V gene TRBV5-4 combines with J gene TRBJ2-5; 8 bases are shared with TRBD1. Germline V gene sequence: CDR1 SGHNT, CDR2 YYREEE (reference sequence). Trimming cost V 0 bases and J 4 bases; bases outside gene matches: 2. The CDR3 runs to 14 residues. The CDR3 nucleotides are TGTGCCAGCAGCTTGGAGGACAGGGCAGAGACCCAGTACTTC. Its protein is CASSLEDRAETQYF. The whole variable domain, filled in from reference TRBV5-4 and TRBJ2-5, reads ETGVTQSPTHLIKTRGQQVTLRCSSQSGHNTVSWYQQALGQGPQFIFQYYREEENGRGNFPPRFSGLQFPNYSSELNVNALELDDSALYLCASSLEDRAETQYFGPGTRLLVL.

The chain employs TRBV12-3 or TRBV12-4 and TRBJ2-3, with 7 bases that match TRBD2. The V and J ends lost 7 bases and 6 bases, in that order; junction bases with no gene match: 10. This CDR3 spans 14 amino acids. The CDR3: CASTQAGLGDTQYF. The CDR3 DNA follows: TGTGCCAGCACCCAAGCGGGACTCGGGGATACGCAGTATTTT.

In its sample, this clonotype was seen a few times. V gene TRBV30 combines with J gene TRBJ2-2; TRBD2 matches at 7 bases. The CDR3 length is 13 residues. Per the germline V gene, CDR1 is GTSNPN and CDR2 is SVGIG (reference sequence). V shed 5 bases and J 4 bases; nucleotides not matched to a gene: 4. For the CDR3, the DNA is TGTGCCTGGGGGAGGGGACCCACCGGGGAGCTGTTTTTT. Translation gives CAWGRGPTGELFF.

This clonotype has more than one count but fewer than ten. This chain connects TRBV7-2 to TRBJ1-6; no clear D. Germline V gives CDR1 SGHTA, CDR2 FQGNSA. V lost 5 bases and J lost 10, with 12 bases in between. The length of the CDR3 is 13 residues. CDR3 bases: TGTGCCAGCAGCCTCGGATTCGGATCACCCCTCCACTTT. It specifies CASSLGFGSPLHF. Supplemented by reference TRBV7-2 and TRBJ1-6, the full variable domain reads GAGVSQSPSNKVTEKGKDVELRCDPISGHTALYWYRQSLGQGLEFLIYFQGNSAPDKSGLPSDRFSAERTGGSVSTLTIQRTQQEDSAVYLCASSLGFGSPLHFGNGTRLTVT.

This clonotype was seen once. This chain uses TRBV28 with TRBJ1-5, with D possibly TRBD1 on 5 matching bases. This CDR3 spans 16 amino acids. With 4 bases removed from V and 0 bases from J, the gap between germline ends came to 13 bases. Germline V gene lookup returns CDR1 MDHEN and CDR2 SYDVKM. CDR3 region: CASSWRGSNSNQPQHF. CDR3 sequence (DNA): TGTGCCAGCAGTTGGCGGGGGTCTAATAGCAATCAGCCCCAGCATTTT. The complete variable domain, with remaining parts taken from reference TRBV28 and TRBJ1-5, reads DVKVTQSSRYLVKRTGEKVFLECVQDMDHENMFWYRQDPGLGLRLIYFSYDVKMKEKGDIPEGYSVSREKKERFSLILESASTNQTSMYLCASSWRGSNSNQPQHFGDGTRLSIL.

This clonotype was counted only a few times. The V and J genes are TRBV15 and TRBJ2-5; D may be TRBD1 or TRBD2 (5 bases each). The CDR3 is 15 amino acids. CDR1 LNHNV and CDR2 YYDKDF come from the germline V gene (reference sequence). The germline V and J ends were trimmed by 1 base and 2 bases, with 11 bases remaining between them. CDR3 amino acids: CATSRVGTRQETQYF. CDR3 DNA sequence: TGTGCCACCAGCAGAGTGGGGACCCGTCAAGAGACCCAGTACTTC. Full variable domain (rest looked up from reference TRBV15 and TRBJ2-5): DAMVIQNPRYQVTQFGKPVTLSCSQTLNHNVMYWYQQKSSQAPKLLFHYYDKDFNNEADTPDNFQSRRPNTSFCFLDIRSPGLGDTAMYLCATSRVGTRQETQYFGPGTRLLVL.

This clonotype appeared a few times. The gene calls are TRBV6-6 and TRBJ1-2, with no clear D. Germline V gives CDR1 MNHNY, CDR2 SVGAGI (reference sequence). The CDR3 length is 14 residues. Deletions cut 2 bases from V and 1 base from J, with 8 bases between. The CDR3: CASSYAPGNYGYTF. CDR3 bases: TGTGCCAGCAGTTACGCTCCGGGTAACTATGGCTACACCTTC.

As DNA, the CDR3 is TGCGCCAGCAGCTTGGGGTCGCCAGGGGCTGGAAACACCATATATTTT. Its protein product is CASSLGSPGAGNTIYF. The chain couples TRBV5-1 to TRBJ1-3, with a weak D call TRBD1 (6 bases). Germline V gene lookup returns CDR1 SGHRS and CDR2 YFSETQ. This CDR3 has 16 amino acids. V lost 0 bases, J lost 2 bases, and 12 bases lay in between. Complete variable domain (other parts from reference TRBV5-1 and TRBJ1-3): KAGVTQTPRYLIKTRGQQVTLSCSPISGHRSVSWYQQTPGQGLQFLFEYFSETQRNKGNFPGRFSGRQFSNSRSEMNVSTLELGDSALYLCASSLGSPGAGNTIYFGEGSWLTVV.

The genes are TRBV3-1 and TRBJ2-5; TRBD2 is a possible D gene (6 bases). The DNA end is more similar to TRBJ2-1, so the J call may be wrong. The CDR3 runs 15 residues. CDR1 and CDR2 from the germline V gene are LGHDT and YNNKEL (reference sequence). The DNA for the CDR3 is TGTGCCAGCAGCCAAGACGGGGGAGTGTACAATGAGCAGTTCTTC. The encoded protein is CASSQDGGVYNEQFF.

This clonotype has more than one count but fewer than ten. The chain carries TRBV28 and TRBJ1-1; 7 positions agree with TRBD1. CDR3 size: 15 residues. Trimming at V came to 4 bases and at J to 4 bases, leaving 9 bases not matched to a gene. The V gene's germline CDR1 is MDHEN and CDR2 SYDVKM. Here the CDR3 DNA reads TGTGCCAGCAGTTCCTCGGGACAGATAATCACTGAAGCTTTCTTT. It codes for CASSSSGQIITEAFF.

This clonotype appeared a few times. CDR3 DNA sequence: TGTGCCAGCAGTTTCCGGGGGGACCAGTACTTC. This codes for CASSFRGDQYF. The chain is built from TRBV28 and TRBJ2-5; 7 bases fit TRBD2. Germline V lookup: CDR1 MDHEN, CDR2 SYDVKM. The CDR3 extends over 11 amino acids. V shed 3 bases, J shed 10 bases, and the junction held 2 bases outside the gene matches.